This paragraph covers one TCR beta chain sequence. Its antigen is unidentified. Collection occurred without any documented infections or immune events in donors. This specimen belongs to a study of identifying expanded T cells in peripheral blood. Study findings and constraints: Clone count variance between two-week samples rose with total template count. About 1.2 clones differed between technical replicates, versus around 15 and 18 over time.

The data were produced by immunoSEQ multiplex PCR, yet TCRdb's version contains in-frame clones alone and is incomplete. The sample yields tens of thousands of clones, approximately 85% seen once. This receptor was taken from a person aged 18 to 75 in good health. The specimen was blood.

The CDR3 region has the DNA TGTGCCAGCAGCGCCCGGACAGGGGAAGTCTCCGAGCAGTACTTC. It specifies CASSARTGEVSEQYF. The chain joins TRBV13 to TRBJ2-7; the match to TRBD1 covers 9 bases. The V and J ends lost 5 bases and 6 bases, in that order; junction bases with no gene match: 11. The CDR3 covers 15 residues. Per germline, CDR1 PRHDT and CDR2 FYEKMQ (reference sequence).